The 4 T cell receptor beta chains given below trace back to one sample, sequenced in a study of blood T cells in healthy people across ages. Primed by a sample-barcoded 5' primer and a J-beta primer mix, a second PCR proceeded for about 6 to 11 cycles. From the 5' RACE reads, TCRdb called clonotypes with MiXCR, one entry per CDR3 protein. The profile shows approximately 810,000 distinct CDR3 sequences, about 37% of them singletons. The material sequenced was blood. These receptors all stem from a man aged 18 to 29 in good health.

The chain recombines TRBV3-1 with TRBJ1-2; possibly TRBD1 for D (5 bases). In germline, CDR1 is LGHDT, CDR2 YNNKEL (reference sequence). This CDR3 is built from 15 residues. The germline V and J ends were trimmed by 8 bases and 2 bases, with 18 bases remaining between them. Written as DNA, the CDR3 is TGTGCCAGCGGCCCCTTGGGGCAGACCAACTATGGCTACACCTTC. It is translated as CASGPLGQTNYGYTF.

This rearrangement joins TRBV27 to TRBJ2-1; D possibly corresponds to TRBD2 (6 bases). This CDR3 has 15 residues. Germline CDR1 MNHEY, CDR2 SMNVEV (reference sequence). V lost 7 bases to trimming and J lost 5 bases, with 18 bases between them. The CDR3 sequence is CASIHHGGPHNEQFF. DNA of the CDR3: TGTGCCAGCATCCATCACGGGGGTCCCCACAATGAGCAGTTCTTC.

The J gene is TRBJ2-1, the V gene TRBV4-3; TRBD1 is a possible D gene (5 bases). This CDR3 spans 14 amino acids. Looked up from germline, CDR1 is LGHNA and CDR2 is YSLEER. V lost 0 bases and J lost 10, with 13 bases in between. The CDR3 nucleotides read TGCGCCAGCAGCCAAGACAGGGTCTCCTACGAGCAGTTCTTC. Its translation: CASSQDRVSYEQFF.

Ten or more counts support this clonotype. This chain uses TRBV20-1 with TRBJ2-5; 11 bases fit TRBD2. The V and J ends lost 1 base and 3 bases, in that order; junction bases with no gene match: 1. The CDR3 length is 14 residues. Per the germline V gene, CDR1 is DFQATT and CDR2 is SNEGSKA (reference sequence). CDR3 protein: CSARGGLAEETQYF. In DNA form, the CDR3 reads TGCAGTGCTAGAGGGGGACTAGCGGAAGAGACCCAGTACTTC.